The next 9 T cell receptor beta chains were all read from a single sample in a study of beta chain features in type 1 diabetes. Every bit of the isolated RNA underwent reverse transcription, so sequencing read expressed TCRB transcripts. TCRdb's copy holds only in-frame clones and misses some; the assay was immunoSEQ multiplex PCR. The profile covers some 360,000 clones, with roughly 21% appearing a single time and around 0.045% taken by the ten largest. Sequencing input: naive CD4+ T cells from blood. All receptors come from a woman under 30 in good health.

The chain couples TRBV30 to TRBJ1-6; 7 bases match TRBD1. The trim removed 4 bases at V and 4 bases at J, leaving 7 bases unmatched. Germline CDR1 reads GTSNPN; CDR2 reads SVGIG (reference sequence). The CDR3 consists of 15 residues. The CDR3 DNA sequence: TGTGCCTGGAATCAGGGGACAGCTTATAATTCACCCCTCCACTTT. This sequence encodes CAWNQGTAYNSPLHF. Filled out from reference TRBV30 and TRBJ1-6, the complete variable domain reads SQTIHQWPATLVQPVGSPLSLECTVEGTSNPNLYWYRQAAGRGLQLLFYSVGIGQISSEVPQNLSASRPQDRQFILSSKKLLLSDSGFYLCAWNQGTAYNSPLHFGNGTRLTVT.

The V call is TRBV4-1, the J call TRBJ2-1; D is ambiguous. Germline V CDR1 and CDR2: MGHRA, YSYEKL. This CDR3 has 15 residues. V was clipped by 2 bases and J by 5 bases, with 13 bases between them. CDR3 sequence (DNA): TGCGCCAGCAGCCAATACGCGCGGAAAGACAATGAGCAGTTCTTC. It translates to CASSQYARKDNEQFF.

This clone was detected only a few times. This sequence joins TRBV7-9 and TRBJ2-7, with 9 positions matching TRBD1. The J segment lost 5 bases and the V segment lost 2 bases, leaving 10 bases of the junction unmatched. Germline V gene lookup returns CDR1 SEHNR and CDR2 FQNEAQ (reference sequence). The CDR3 extends over 16 amino acids. As DNA, the CDR3 is TGTGCCAGCAGCTTAACGTGGTCGGGACAGGGTCACGAGCAGTACTTC. Protein: CASSLTWSGQGHEQYF.

V is TRBV5-1 and J is TRBJ1-1; 8 bases are shared with TRBD1. Trimming at V came to 4 bases and at J to 4 bases, leaving 9 bases not matched to a gene. This CDR3 is built from 15 residues. The V gene's germline CDR1 is SGHRS and CDR2 YFSETQ. CDR3 sequence: CASSTRTGKSTEAFF. As DNA, the CDR3 is TGCGCCAGCAGCACCCGGACAGGGAAGAGCACTGAAGCTTTCTTT.

The chain combines TRBV19 with TRBJ1-1; D unresolved. The CDR3 sequence is 14 residues long. Germline V lookup: CDR1 LNHDA, CDR2 SQIVND (reference sequence). Trimming left V 7 bases short and J 2 bases short, with 14 bases between. Here the CDR3 reads CASTLPGRNTEAFF. In DNA, the CDR3 is TGTGCCAGTACCCTTCCTGGCAGAAACACTGAAGCTTTCTTT.

This chain connects TRBV7-2 to TRBJ1-2; D gene uncertain. Germline V gene lookup returns CDR1 SGHTA and CDR2 FQGNSA. Trimming took off 8 bases at V and 4 bases at J, with 11 bases between the two ends. The CDR3 runs to 12 residues. CDR3 residues: CASGGRSYGYTF. The CDR3 coding sequence is TGTGCCAGCGGTGGCAGGTCCTATGGCTACACCTTC. The full variable domain, rest sourced from reference TRBV7-2 and TRBJ1-2, is GAGVSQSPSNKVTEKGKDVELRCDPISGHTALYWYRQSLGQGLEFLIYFQGNSAPDKSGLPSDRFSAERTGGSVSTLTIQRTQQEDSAVYLCASGGRSYGYTFGSGTRLTVV.

This clone was observed a handful of times. This sample includes further DNA sequences coding for the same CDR3. The chain uses TRBV5-1 and TRBJ1-1, with D unresolved. The CDR3 loop spans 14 amino acids. Germline V gene data show CDR1 as SGHRS and CDR2 as YFSETQ. V was cut by 0 bases and J by 0 bases, with 6 bases left in between. The CDR3 DNA reads TGCGCCAGCAGCTTGGGCAGGCTGAACACTGAAGCTTTCTTT. The encoded protein is CASSLGRLNTEAFF.

This clone was counted a few times. The rearrangement joins TRBV2 to TRBJ1-5; perhaps TRBD1 as D (6 bases). Germline CDR1 SNHLY, CDR2 FYNNEI. The CDR3 runs to 13 residues. Trimming took off 6 bases at V and 4 bases at J, with 10 bases between the two ends. CDR3 sequence: CASRRTANQPQHF. CDR3 bases: TGTGCCAGCAGGAGGACAGCGAATCAGCCCCAGCATTTT. The full variable domain, with the rest looked up from reference TRBV2 and TRBJ1-5, is EPEVTQTPSHQVTQMGQEVILRCVPISNHLYFYWYRQILGQKVEFLVSFYNNEISEKSEIFDDQFSVERPDGSNFTLKIRSTKLEDSAMYFCASRRTANQPQHFGDGTRLSIL.

The chain uses TRBV7-8 and TRBJ2-3; D uncertain. V gave up 1 base and J gave up 4 bases, with 6 bases separating them. Germline V lookup: CDR1 SGHVS, CDR2 FQNEAQ. The CDR3 covers 13 residues. The CDR3 bases are TGTGCCAGCAGCTTAGTGGCAGCAGATACGCAGTATTTT. It codes for CASSLVAADTQYF.